Given below is one T cell receptor (beta chain) in context. Antigen: not known. One entry per CDR3 protein, called by TCRdb with MiXCR from the 5' RACE reads. The table records 200,000 or so distinct CDR3 sequences, 15% to 20% of them present only once. The CDR3 runs to 15 residues. V was cut by 2 bases and J by 6 bases, with 14 bases left in between. Germline CDR1 and CDR2: SEHNR and FQNEAQ (reference sequence). This entry is derived from a study of CD8 T cells in ankylosing spondylitis. The study, taken as a whole, reports: In ankylosing spondylitis blood, a motif of about 8 highly homologous TCR beta variants appeared characteristic.

The origin of this receptor is a male donor aged 5 to 29 with ankylosing spondylitis or in good health (not recorded which). The chain uses TRBV7-9 and TRBJ2-1; D remains ambiguous. The sample comprised blood, either unsorted or a sorted T cell fraction (not recorded which). The CDR3 reads CASSLRLATLNEQFF. The CDR3 nucleotides read TGTGCCAGCAGCTTAAGACTGGCTACCCTCAATGAGCAGTTCTTC.